The 14 T cell receptor beta chains in this list originate from one sample, sequenced in a study of blood T cell repertoires in COVID-19. Generated by immunoSEQ multiplex PCR, the TCRdb table keeps only in-frame clones and is missing some. The sample consists of approximately 200,000 clones, 80% to 90% of them appearing once. Sequencing used PBMCs or T cells enriched from blood (not recorded which). The receptors come from a man between 35 and 55 years old who had recovered from COVID-19.

This clone was counted a few times. The chain is built from TRBV20-1 and TRBJ1-2, with a weak D call TRBD1 (5 bases). This CDR3 comprises 11 residues. V lost 6 bases and J 7 bases, leaving 12 bases between the germline ends. The V gene's germline CDR1 is DFQATT and CDR2 SNEGSKA (reference sequence). The CDR3: CSAKGGGGYTF. The CDR3 DNA reads as TGCAGTGCCAAGGGCGGGGGTGGCTACACCTTC.

The V and J genes are TRBV7-9 and TRBJ1-4; D is ambiguous. Germline V lookup: CDR1 SEHNR, CDR2 FQNEAQ (reference sequence). CDR3 length: 14 residues. Trimming stripped 3 bases from V and 8 bases from J, with 13 bases between. Here the CDR3 DNA reads TGTGCCAGCAGCTTTAATGGAGGGAGGGAAAAACTGTTTTTT. Its translation: CASSFNGGREKLFF.

V usage is TRBV19 and J usage is TRBJ1-4, with 10 bases lining up with TRBD1. The trim removed 5 bases at V and 6 bases at J, leaving 6 bases unmatched. The CDR3 length is 15 residues. CDR1 and CDR2 (germline): LNHDA, SQIVND (reference sequence). CDR3 bases: TGTGCCAGTAGTCGACAGGGGGCGTCAGATGAAAAACTGTTTTTT. Protein sequence: CASSRQGASDEKLFF.

This clone was counted only a few times. V and J are TRBV5-1 and TRBJ1-2; 8 nucleotides line up with TRBD1. The germline V gene has CDR1 SGHRS and CDR2 YFSETQ. With 1 base clipped from V and 13 bases from J, the junction kept 12 bases outside the gene matches. The CDR3 is 14 amino acids. CDR3 DNA sequence: TGCGCCAGCAGCTTGTTACGGACAGGGTGGGATGGCACCTTC. It translates to CASSLLRTGWDGTF.

The table lists this clone with a count of one. The chain links TRBV4-1 to TRBJ2-5; 10 positions agree with TRBD2. The CDR3 contains 14 residues. With V trimmed by 2 bases and J by 5 bases, 2 bases remained unmatched. The germline CDR1 and CDR2 sequences are MGHRA and YSYEKL. CDR3 sequence (DNA): TGCGCCAGCAGCCAATTTAGCGGGAGGGAGACCCAGTACTTC. As protein: CASSQFSGRETQYF.

This chain links TRBV6-2 or TRBV6-3 with TRBJ2-7; TRBD1 is a possible D gene (6 bases). From germline, CDR1 is MNHEY and CDR2 SVGEGT. V was shortened by 5 bases and J by 4 bases, with 15 bases between the two germline ends. This CDR3 is 14 amino acids long. In DNA, the CDR3 is TGTGCCAGCAGTCCGACCGGGACACCATACGAGCAGTACGTC. This codes for CASSPTGTPYEQYV.

This clone was detected only a few times. The rearrangement joins TRBV10-1 to TRBJ1-1; D is unclear. CDR3 size: 12 residues. Germline CDR1 reads WNHNN; CDR2 reads SYGVQD (reference sequence). Trimming stripped 0 bases from V and 5 bases from J, with 4 bases between. The CDR3 region is CASSESATEAFF. The CDR3 DNA follows: TGCGCCAGCAGTGAGTCTGCGACTGAAGCTTTCTTT.

The rearrangement joins TRBV7-9 to TRBJ1-5; tentatively, D is TRBD1 (5 bases). The germline V and J ends were trimmed by 5 bases and 4 bases, with 15 bases remaining between them. CDR3 length: 15 residues. Germline lookup yields CDR1 SEHNR and CDR2 FQNEAQ (reference sequence). CDR3 DNA: TGTGCCAGCAGCGCCACAGGAGGAGGGAATCAGCCCCAGCATTTT. This gives the protein CASSATGGGNQPQHF.

The V and J genes are TRBV15 and TRBJ2-5; 10 nucleotides align to TRBD1. There are 14 residues in the CDR3. The germline gives CDR1 LNHNV, CDR2 YYDKDF (reference sequence). With V trimmed by 3 bases and J by 5 bases, 3 bases remained unmatched. CDR3 nucleotide sequence: TGTGCCACCAGCAGGGACAGGGGGAAGGAGACCCAGTACTTC. It codes for CATSRDRGKETQYF.

This clone appeared once. The chain carries TRBV5-4 and TRBJ2-3; TRBD1 matches at 7 bases. This CDR3 is built from 18 residues. Losses at the gene ends were 4 bases for V and 2 bases for J; bases not matched to a gene: 16. In germline, CDR1 is SGHNT, CDR2 YYREEE (reference sequence). The CDR3 nucleotides read TGTGCCAGCAGCCCCAGAAACCTAGGACAGGTGTCCACAGATACGCAGTATTTT. Its translation: CASSPRNLGQVSTDTQYF.

The chain employs TRBV5-8 and TRBJ1-6; possibly TRBD1 for D (6 bases). The germline V and J ends were trimmed by 2 bases and 7 bases, with 13 bases remaining between them. CDR1 is SGHTS and CDR2 is YDEGEE in the germline V gene. The CDR3 runs 15 residues. The CDR3 region is CASSFQGGRNSPLHF. In DNA, the CDR3 is TGTGCCAGCAGCTTCCAAGGGGGTCGCAATTCACCCCTCCACTTT.

The chain joins TRBV7-9 to TRBJ2-7, with 9 nucleotides matching TRBD1. V trimming: 7 bases; J trimming: 2 bases; junction bases outside the gene matches: 12. Germline lookup yields CDR1 SEHNR and CDR2 FQNEAQ (reference sequence). This CDR3 has 16 residues. The CDR3 nucleotides read TGTGCCAGCACCAACGCACCGGGGACAGGGCCCTACGAGCAGTACTTC. This gives the protein CASTNAPGTGPYEQYF.

This clone has only one observation. The rearrangement links TRBV10-1 to TRBJ2-1; a possible D gene is TRBD2 (6 bases). The V gene lost 5 bases and the J gene lost 0 bases, with 11 bases spanning the gap. Germline V gene sequence: CDR1 WNHNN, CDR2 SYGVQD (reference sequence). The CDR3 consists of 15 residues. CDR3 protein: CASSPTRGSYNEQFF. The CDR3, as DNA: TGCGCCAGCAGTCCGACTAGGGGCTCCTACAATGAGCAGTTCTTC.

The chain has TRBV4-2 and TRBJ1-6; D is unresolved. Trimming removed 0 bases at V and 0 bases at J, with 15 bases between. Germline lookup yields CDR1 LGHNA and CDR2 YNFKEQ. The CDR3 consists of 19 residues. CDR3: CASSQDRHKLSSYNSPLHF. In DNA form, the CDR3 reads TGTGCCAGCAGCCAAGATCGCCACAAGTTAAGCTCCTATAATTCACCCCTCCACTTT.